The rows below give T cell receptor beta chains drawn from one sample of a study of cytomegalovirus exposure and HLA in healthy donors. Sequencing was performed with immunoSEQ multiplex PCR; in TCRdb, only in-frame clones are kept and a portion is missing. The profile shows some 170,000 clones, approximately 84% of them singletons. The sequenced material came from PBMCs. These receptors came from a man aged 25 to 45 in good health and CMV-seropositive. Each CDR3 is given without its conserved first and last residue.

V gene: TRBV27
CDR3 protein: ASSSAAGSNTEAF

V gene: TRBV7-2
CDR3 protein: ASSAGGSSYEQY

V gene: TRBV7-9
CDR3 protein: ATTGTGELF

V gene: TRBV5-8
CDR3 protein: ASSQGQGRPDNQPQH

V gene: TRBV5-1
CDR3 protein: ASRQGVNTEAF

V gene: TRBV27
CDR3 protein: ASRPIYQETQY

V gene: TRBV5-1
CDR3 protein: ASSLATFWGESTDTQY

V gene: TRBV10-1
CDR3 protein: ASSDPTGSYEQY

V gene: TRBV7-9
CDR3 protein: ASSLGLQGTNEKLF

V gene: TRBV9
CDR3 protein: ASSVGEGTSYEQY

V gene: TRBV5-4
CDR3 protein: ASRPDSSNTEAF

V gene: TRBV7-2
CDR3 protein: ASSLVGGYT

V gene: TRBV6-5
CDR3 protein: ASTSPGNTEAF

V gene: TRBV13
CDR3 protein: ASSLVDRSLGEQY

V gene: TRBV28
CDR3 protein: ASSVTGLGGEQY

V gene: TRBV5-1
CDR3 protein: ASSLRPSREQF

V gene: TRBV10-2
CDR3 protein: ASIDSGFGTEAF

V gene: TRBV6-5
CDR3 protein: ASSYGRHRGNEQF

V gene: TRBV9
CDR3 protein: ASSVRTSGRTGELF

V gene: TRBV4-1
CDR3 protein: ASSSGQGQEDPQY

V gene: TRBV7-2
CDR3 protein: ASSSGQGADEQF

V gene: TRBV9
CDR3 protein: ASSPTGGADTQY

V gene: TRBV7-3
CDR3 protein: ASSLRGPGNTGELF

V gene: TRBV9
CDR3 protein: ASSPQTVSYEQY

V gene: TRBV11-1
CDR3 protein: ASSSWSTYEQY

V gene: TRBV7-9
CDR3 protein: ASSYRDTQY

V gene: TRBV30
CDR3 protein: AWSVSHTGGFSYEQY

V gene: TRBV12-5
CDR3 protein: ASGSGGAGEQF